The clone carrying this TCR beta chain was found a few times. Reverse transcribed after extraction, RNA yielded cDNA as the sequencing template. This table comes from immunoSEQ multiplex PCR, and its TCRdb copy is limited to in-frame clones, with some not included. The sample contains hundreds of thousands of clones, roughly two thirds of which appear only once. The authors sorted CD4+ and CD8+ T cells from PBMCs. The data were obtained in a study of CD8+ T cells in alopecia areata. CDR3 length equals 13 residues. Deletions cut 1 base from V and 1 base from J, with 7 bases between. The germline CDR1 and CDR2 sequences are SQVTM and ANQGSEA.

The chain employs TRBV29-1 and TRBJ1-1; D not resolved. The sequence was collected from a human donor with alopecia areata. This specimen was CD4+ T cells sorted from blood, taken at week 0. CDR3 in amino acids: CSVEAAANTEAFF. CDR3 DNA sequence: TGCAGCGTTGAAGCTGCTGCGAACACTGAAGCTTTCTTT.